This T cell receptor (beta chain) was identified in a study of CD8+CD57+ T cells in acquired aplastic anemia. Turning to the study itself: 3 to 3.5 ug was the average amount of DNA from sorted CD4+ and CD8+ cells.

The study profiled TCR beta VDJ and CDR3 using genomic DNA as template. Using its own MiXCR run on the reads, TCRdb lists one record per CDR3 protein. The sample lists 150,000 to 200,000 distinct CDR3 sequences; under 50% were seen once. For sequencing, patients were chosen who had shown expansion of CD8+CD57+ cells by flow cytometry. Germline assignment: CDR1 SGHNT and CDR2 YYREEE (reference sequence). This CDR3 has 15 amino acids. Losses at the gene ends were 3 bases for V and 1 base for J; bases not matched to a gene: 6. This rearrangement joins TRBV5-4 to TRBJ2-5; 7 nucleotides agree with TRBD1. The clonotype comes from a human donor with aplastic anemia. Sequenced sample: sorted CD4+, CD8+, or CD8+CD57+ T cells (not recorded which) from PBMCs. The CDR3 loop reads CASSSYRGTQETQYF. The CDR3 region has the DNA TGTGCCAGCAGCTCCTACAGGGGAACCCAAGAGACCCAGTACTTC.